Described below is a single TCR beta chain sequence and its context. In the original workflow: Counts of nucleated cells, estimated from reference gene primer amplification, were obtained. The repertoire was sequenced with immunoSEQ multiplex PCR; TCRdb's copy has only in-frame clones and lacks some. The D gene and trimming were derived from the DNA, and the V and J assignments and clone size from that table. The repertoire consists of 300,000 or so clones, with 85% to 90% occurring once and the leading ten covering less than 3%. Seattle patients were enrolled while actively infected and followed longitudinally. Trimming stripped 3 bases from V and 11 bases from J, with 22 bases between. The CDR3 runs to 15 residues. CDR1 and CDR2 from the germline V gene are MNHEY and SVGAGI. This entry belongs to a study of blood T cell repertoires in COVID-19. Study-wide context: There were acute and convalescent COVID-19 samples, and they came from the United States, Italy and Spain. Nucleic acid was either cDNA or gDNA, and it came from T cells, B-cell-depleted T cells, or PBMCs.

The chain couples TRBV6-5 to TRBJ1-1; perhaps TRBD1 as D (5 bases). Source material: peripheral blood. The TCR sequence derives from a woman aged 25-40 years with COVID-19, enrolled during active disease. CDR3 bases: TGTGCCAGCAGTTATCCGAGTCAGGGCGGTTGGTGGGCTTTCTTT. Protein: CASSYPSQGGWWAFF.